This TCR beta chain stems from a study of T cells after yellow fever vaccination. The wider study: Fractions low in cell number were prepared with SMART-Seq v4 Ultra Low Input.

Germline V gene lookup returns CDR1 SGHRS and CDR2 YFSETQ. This CDR3 has 15 residues. Trimming left V 0 bases short and J 7 bases short, with 17 bases between. TCRdb ran MiXCR on the 5' RACE reads and lists one entry per CDR3 protein. The profile shows about 96,000 distinct CDR3 sequences, almost 9% of them singletons. This clonotype was detected ten times or more. Whole-study findings and limits: Most primary-vaccination clones recurred post-booster (roughly 96% CD4, just over 85% CD8). Contamination of FACS-sorted repertoires by abundant clonotypes from the bulk population could occur. Peaking faster, on day 5 versus 15, the secondary response was nonetheless weaker.

The V call is TRBV5-1, the J call TRBJ2-7; perhaps TRBD1 as D (5 bases). The material was CD8+ T cells not binding an NS4B(214-222) dextramer, sorted from PBMCs, obtained around 16 days after the first yellow fever vaccination. This receptor was obtained from a young man who received the YFV17D yellow fever vaccine. DNA for the CDR3: TGCGCCAGCAGCTTGGGCCTTCTGGGGCCCGGGGAGCAGTACTTC. This translates into CASSLGLLGPGEQYF.